Listed here is a single T cell receptor (beta chain). The entry originates in a study of blood T cell repertoires in COVID-19. Study context: Samples came from the United States, Italy and Spain, spanning acute and convalescent COVID-19. The cDNA or gDNA used as material had been derived from T cells, B-cell-depleted T cells, or PBMCs.

The method was immunoSEQ multiplex PCR; TCRdb's version includes in-frame clones alone and lacks a portion of them. The sample has about 84,000 clones, 83% seen once. The CDR3 sequence is 15 residues long. V was trimmed by 0 bases and J by 3 bases, leaving 12 bases between them. CDR1 and CDR2 (germline): SGHTS, YDEGEE. The chain combines TRBV5-8 with TRBJ1-1; tentatively, D is TRBD1 (5 bases). The clonotype was recovered from a woman older than 75 with acute or convalescent COVID-19. Sequenced input: peripheral blood. CDR3: CASSLGLRTYTEAFF. As DNA, the CDR3 is TGTGCCAGCAGCTTGGGACTTCGGACATACACTGAAGCTTTCTTT. The complete variable domain, with remaining parts taken from reference TRBV5-8 and TRBJ1-1, reads EAGVTQSPTHLIKTRGQQATLRCSPISGHTSVYWYQQALGLGLQFLLWYDEGEERNRGNFPPRFSGRQFPNYSSELNVNALELEDSALYLCASSLGLRTYTEAFFGQGTRLTVV.